The entry that follows covers one T cell receptor (beta chain) sequence. Germline values: CDR1 MNHEY, CDR2 SMNVEV (reference sequence). V shed 8 bases and J 2 bases; nucleotides not matched to a gene: 7. The CDR3 is 14 residues long. Some clones are missing from TCRdb's copy, which holds only in-frame ones; the method was immunoSEQ multiplex PCR. The repertoire holds about 660,000 clones, with roughly 88% as singletons. The sample comes from a study of shared T cell receptors in the human thymus. These same data were also listed under a study on human thymus T cells. This second study says: In corrective heart surgery, resections were taken, and these provided the thymus tissue. The authors found apparently biased V and J gene usage in thymic and blood repertoires.

The gene calls are TRBV27 and TRBJ2-5, with 8 bases fitting TRBD1. The sequenced sample consisted of thymocytes. The sequence came from a boy less than two years old with a congenital heart defect. CDR3 coding DNA: TGTGCCAGCGCCTGGGACAGGTTTCAAGAGACCCAGTACTTC. Protein product: CASAWDRFQETQYF.